This TCR beta chain was identified during a study of blood T cell repertoires in COVID-19. Looking at the study overall: Some COVID-19 samples were acute and others convalescent; all came from the United States, Italy and Spain. PBMCs, B-cell-depleted T cells, or T cells provided the cDNA or gDNA that made up the material.

This CDR3 has 15 amino acids. Trimming cost V 4 bases and J 4 bases; bases outside gene matches: 6. Germline V CDR1 and CDR2: MDHEN, SYDVKM. In the authors' methods: Amplified reference gene primers provided the basis for estimating nucleated cell counts. Libraries were prepared by immunoSEQ multiplex PCR; TCRdb keeps only in-frame clonotypes and omits some of them. The V and J calls and clone size were taken over from that table, and D and trimming were inferred from the DNA. The data hold about 70,000 clones, with around 90% observed a single time. The clonotype was recovered from a woman aged 80 or over with active or convalescent COVID-19. Input material: peripheral blood. The rearrangement joins TRBV28 to TRBJ1-2; 10 nucleotides line up with TRBD1. The DNA for the CDR3 is TGTGCCAGCAGTTCCTCCGGGACAGGGGCCTATGGCTACACCTTC. Translating gives CASSSSGTGAYGYTF.